This T cell receptor beta chain was identified during a study of OX40 agonist ivuxolimab in advanced cancers. Blood sampling took place at baseline, cycle 4 day 1, and cycle 7 day 1. Study-level results: Both CD4+ and CD8+ T cell populations in blood had undergone clonal expansion by week 6 at 0.1 to 3.0 mg/kg. Low normalized T-cell clonal expansion was also seen in some nonresponders. The 0.1-3.0 mg/kg partial responders had among the lowest clonal expansion.

As to this clone: The antigen is not known.

Germline loops: CDR1 MNHEY, CDR2 SVGAGI. The CDR3 runs to 13 residues. The ends were cut back, 2 bases at V and 6 bases at J, with 10 bases in the middle. Some clones are missing from TCRdb's copy, which holds only in-frame ones; the method was immunoSEQ multiplex PCR. The data show roughly 8,100 clones, about four fifths seen once. This chain joins TRBV6-5 and TRBJ1-1; D unresolved. The clonotype comes from an adult with an advanced solid tumor such as melanoma, head and neck, liver or kidney cancer. The sequencing used CD4+ or CD8+ T cells sorted from blood, collected in a trial of the OX40 agonist ivuxolimab. CDR3 amino acids: CASSYPNGAEAFF. The CDR3 DNA follows: TGTGCCAGCAGTTACCCAAACGGGGCTGAAGCTTTCTTT.